This is a list of T cell receptor beta chains from one sample in a study of naive and memory T cell subsets. TCRdb re-called the UMI-ligation and nested PCR reads with MiXCR, one entry per CDR3 protein. The sample gives approximately 80,000 distinct CDR3 sequences, 8% to 9.5% of which show up once; 1.2% is in the top ten. The sample taken for sequencing was naive CD8+ T cells from blood. The receptors here all came from a human donor in good health. Both conserved end residues are part of each CDR3. Clone size appears in some rows only: once, few, many, or a class for an expanded clone.

TRBJ1-1 13 TRBV6-5 many CASSYDGLNGAFF
TRBJ1-1 14 TRBV6-6 few CASSPPDRTGTAFF
TRBJ2-6 22 TRBV11-2 - CASSLSITSLTSGSSGANVLTF
TRBJ2-1 14 TRBV10-3 - CAIGQVAGDNEQFF
TRBJ2-7 17 TRBV29-1 many CSVEAKWRTGNRNEQYF
TRBJ2-5 13 TRBV9 - CASSVEQKETQYF
TRBJ2-7 14 TRBV20-1 many CSAKTSGRLYEQYF
TRBJ2-7 15 TRBV7-8 many CASQTGQGPKNEQYF
TRBJ2-7 14 TRBV19 many CASSIRSPPYEQYF
TRBJ1-2 15 TRBV6-5 - CASSYSEGLPGGYTF
TRBJ2-6 16 TRBV9 - CASSVGYRAGANVLTF